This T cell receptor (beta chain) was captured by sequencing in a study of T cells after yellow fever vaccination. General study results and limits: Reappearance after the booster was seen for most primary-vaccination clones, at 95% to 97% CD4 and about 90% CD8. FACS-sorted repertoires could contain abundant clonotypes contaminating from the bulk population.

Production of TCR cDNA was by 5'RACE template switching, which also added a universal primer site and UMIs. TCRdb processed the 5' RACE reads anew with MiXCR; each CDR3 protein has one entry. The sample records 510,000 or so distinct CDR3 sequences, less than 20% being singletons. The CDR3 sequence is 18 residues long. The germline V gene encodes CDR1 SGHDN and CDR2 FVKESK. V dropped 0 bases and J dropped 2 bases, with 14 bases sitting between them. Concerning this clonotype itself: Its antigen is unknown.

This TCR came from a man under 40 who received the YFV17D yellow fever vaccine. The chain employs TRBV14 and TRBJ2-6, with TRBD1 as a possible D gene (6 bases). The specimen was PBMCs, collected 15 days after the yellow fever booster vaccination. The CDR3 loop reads CASSQDSNWGPGANVLTF. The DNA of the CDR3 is TGTGCCAGCAGCCAAGATTCCAATTGGGGGCCTGGGGCCAACGTCCTGACTTTC.